The present entry profiles one T cell receptor (beta chain) with its context. This specimen belongs to a study of control samples from healthy donors and cancer patients. Method: immunoSEQ multiplex PCR; TCRdb's copy keeps in-frame clones and lacks some. The sample comprises fewer than 25,000 clones, 83% of which are singletons, and 27% rests with the top ten. Germline CDR1 reads LNHDA; CDR2 reads SQIVND (reference sequence). With 4 bases clipped from V and 5 bases from J, the junction kept 7 bases outside the gene matches. This CDR3 region has 14 residues. This sequence was found in a man aged 55-75 years with head and neck cancer. The sample was PBMCs. This sequence joins TRBV19 and TRBJ2-5; 7 positions agree with TRBD1. The chain's CDR3 is CASSTSQGLETQYF. The DNA of the CDR3 is TGTGCCAGTAGTACCTCACAGGGGTTGGAGACCCAGTACTTC.